This entry lists 27 T cell receptor beta chains sequenced from one sample in a study of blood T cell repertoires in COVID-19. TCRdb keeps only in-frame clones here, not all; method: immunoSEQ multiplex PCR. Of 270,000 or so clones in the sample, 65% to 85% were seen once. Material for sequencing was PBMCs or T cells enriched from blood (not recorded which). These receptors all stem from a man in his forties or fifties who had recovered from COVID-19.

The chain carries TRBV10-3 and TRBJ2-1, with TRBD2 identical over 8 bases. Germline V gene sequence: CDR1 ENHRY, CDR2 SYGVKD. V shed 11 bases and J 1 base; nucleotides not matched to a gene: 7. The CDR3 contains 14 residues. The DNA for the CDR3 is TGTGCCGCGGTAAGCGGGGGTTCCTACAATGAGCAGTTCTTC. It encodes CAAVSGGSYNEQFF.

This chain connects TRBV21-1 to TRBJ2-5; TRBD2, the D gene given by the table, was not confirmed from the DNA. TRBV21-1 is annotated as a pseudogene. The CDR3 has 15 amino acids. CDR3 protein: CASSKVAGSKETQYF. The CDR3 nucleotides are TGTGCCAGCAGCAAAGTTGCGGGGTCGAAAGAGACCCAGTACTTC.

This clone has more than one count but fewer than ten. The chain couples TRBV25-1 to TRBJ1-2; D is ambiguous. V lost 5 bases to trimming and J lost 6 bases, with 13 bases between them. This CDR3 contains 13 residues. Germline CDR1 and CDR2: MGHDK and SYGVNS. The CDR3 region has the DNA TGTGCCAGCAGTCGGAGTCCGGGAGATGGCTACACCTTC. Translating it yields CASSRSPGDGYTF.

The chain recombines TRBV7-9 with TRBJ2-5; no firm D call. The V gene's germline CDR1 is SEHNR and CDR2 FQNEAQ (reference sequence). The CDR3 totals 15 residues. Trimming cost V 0 bases and J 2 bases, with 10 bases left between them. The CDR3 DNA reads as TGTGCCAGCAGCTTAGCGACATTCAATCAAGAGACCCAGTACTTC. Protein sequence: CASSLATFNQETQYF.

This sequence joins TRBV2 and TRBJ2-7; 7 bases map to TRBD1. CDR1 is SNHLY and CDR2 is FYNNEI in the germline V gene. CDR3 length: 13 residues. Trimming removed 5 bases from V and 7 bases from J; junction bases left unmatched: 8. The CDR3 DNA is TGTGCCAGCAGTCTAGGACAGGCCTCTGAGCAGTACTTC. Protein sequence: CASSLGQASEQYF.

The rearrangement joins TRBV7-9 to TRBJ2-3; 11 bases line up with TRBD2. Germline V gives CDR1 SEHNR, CDR2 FQNEAQ (reference sequence). The V segment lost 5 bases and the J segment 4 bases; nucleotides outside the gene matches: 8. CDR3 length: 16 residues. The CDR3 DNA reads as TGTGCCAGCAGCCCGACTAGCGGGATAGGCGCAGATACGCAGTATTTT. This encodes CASSPTSGIGADTQYF.

V usage is TRBV7-6 and J usage is TRBJ2-1; a weak D match, TRBD2 (6 bases). Germline V gives CDR1 SGHVS, CDR2 FNYEAQ. V shed 5 bases and J shed 6 bases, with 20 bases lying between them. This CDR3 has 16 amino acids. In DNA form, the CDR3 reads TGTGCCAGCAGCCCCAGGGAGGTTGCTGGGAGCAATGAGCAGTTCTTC. It is translated as CASSPREVAGSNEQFF.

The chain is built from TRBV5-1 and TRBJ2-7, with a tentative D call TRBD1 (6 bases). The CDR3 is 14 residues long. Trimming left V 0 bases short and J 5 bases short, with 12 bases between. CDR1 and CDR2 (germline): SGHRS, YFSETQ. CDR3 sequence (DNA): TGCGCCAGCAGCTTGGTAGGGGGAGCGGACGAGCAGTACTTC. As protein: CASSLVGGADEQYF. The whole variable domain, filled in from reference TRBV5-1 and TRBJ2-7, reads KAGVTQTPRYLIKTRGQQVTLSCSPISGHRSVSWYQQTPGQGLQFLFEYFSETQRNKGNFPGRFSGRQFSNSRSEMNVSTLELGDSALYLCASSLVGGADEQYFGPGTRLTVT.

The chain recombines TRBV7-9 with TRBJ2-7; possible D gene TRBD1, 5 bases. Germline V CDR1 and CDR2: SEHNR, FQNEAQ (reference sequence). Trimming stripped 3 bases from V and 2 bases from J, with 11 bases between. The length of the CDR3 is 14 residues. The CDR3 coding sequence is TGTGCCAGCAGCTTGGACACGACCCCCTACGAGCAGTACTTC. The encoded protein is CASSLDTTPYEQYF.

The chain combines TRBV5-1 with TRBJ1-3; no clear D gene. Germline V CDR1 and CDR2: SGHRS, YFSETQ. This CDR3 is built from 17 residues. Trimming took 0 bases from V and 0 from J, leaving 13 bases between them. The CDR3 reads CASSLGKQLTSGNTIYF. DNA of the CDR3: TGCGCCAGCAGCTTGGGTAAACAGCTAACCTCTGGAAACACCATATATTTT. The whole variable domain, filled in from reference TRBV5-1 and TRBJ1-3, reads KAGVTQTPRYLIKTRGQQVTLSCSPISGHRSVSWYQQTPGQGLQFLFEYFSETQRNKGNFPGRFSGRQFSNSRSEMNVSTLELGDSALYLCASSLGKQLTSGNTIYFGEGSWLTVV.

The chain couples TRBV3-1 (or the pseudogene TRBV3-2) to TRBJ1-2; D call uncertain. The CDR3 has 13 amino acids. Germline-derived CDR1 and CDR2 are LGHDT and YNNKEL (reference sequence). V lost 4 bases and J lost 2, with 8 bases in between. This CDR3 is CASSLDKNYGYTF. CDR3 nucleotides: TGTGCCAGCAGCCTCGACAAAAACTATGGCTACACCTTC.

This clone was seen a few times. The CDR3 here is CASSPPSGTGGRETQYF. The CDR3 DNA reads as TGTGCCAGCTCACCACCCTCCGGGACAGGGGGACGAGAGACCCAGTACTTC. The rearrangement uses TRBV18 and TRBJ2-5, with 11 bases matching TRBD1. V was pared by 0 bases and J by 4 bases, with 7 bases of the junction left unmatched. CDR1 KGHSH and CDR2 LQKENI come from the germline V gene. The CDR3 is 17 amino acids.

The genes are TRBV28 and TRBJ2-3; TRBD1 might be the D (8 bases). CDR1 and CDR2 (germline): MDHEN, SYDVKM. V was pared by 2 bases and J by 3 bases, with 12 bases between. CDR3 length: 15 residues. The CDR3 bases are TGTGCCAGCAGTTTAAGCGGGACAGGTACAGATACGCAGTATTTT. This encodes CASSLSGTGTDTQYF. The whole variable domain, filled in from reference TRBV28 and TRBJ2-3, reads DVKVTQSSRYLVKRTGEKVFLECVQDMDHENMFWYRQDPGLGLRLIYFSYDVKMKEKGDIPEGYSVSREKKERFSLILESASTNQTSMYLCASSLSGTGTDTQYFGPGTRLTVL.

This chain uses TRBV2 with TRBJ1-2; D possibly corresponds to TRBD1 (5 bases). Germline V lookup: CDR1 SNHLY, CDR2 FYNNEI. This CDR3 is 12 amino acids long. The CDR3 here is CADDSPNYGYTF. The CDR3 DNA reads TGTGCTGACGACAGCCCAAACTATGGCTACACCTTC.

This clone was seen only once. Mismatch with germline at one junction end may stem from a read error. This CDR3 reads CASSISSVAYQEAQYF. The CDR3 region has the DNA TGTGCCAGCAGCATCTCTAGCGTGGCGTACCAAGAGGCCCAGTACTTC. The chain uses TRBV5-8 and TRBJ2-5; D is perhaps TRBD2 (6 bases). Germline V CDR1 and CDR2: SGHTS, YDEGEE. CDR3 length equals 16 residues.

The CDR3 is CASREGRTGGNTEAFF. DNA of the CDR3: TGTGCCAGTAGGGAGGGACGGACCGGGGGGAACACTGAAGCTTTCTTT. This chain connects TRBV19 to TRBJ1-1; TRBD1 might be the D (5 bases). The germline V gene has CDR1 LNHDA and CDR2 SQIVND (reference sequence). V was pared by 6 bases and J by 1 base, with 18 bases between. The CDR3 length is 16 residues. The whole variable domain, remainder taken from reference TRBV19 and TRBJ1-1, is DGGITQSPKYLFRKEGQNVTLSCEQNLNHDAMYWYRQDPGQGLRLIYYSQIVNDFQKGDIAEGYSVSREKKESFPLTVTSAQKNPTAFYLCASREGRTGGNTEAFFGQGTRLTVV.

This sequence joins TRBV27 and TRBJ2-7; 9 nucleotides agree with TRBD1. The junction had 16 bases not matched to a gene; V was cut back by 2 bases and J by 5 bases. Germline V gives CDR1 MNHEY, CDR2 SMNVEV (reference sequence). The CDR3 is 18 amino acids. This CDR3 is CASSLKFRLDRGAHEQYF. The CDR3 nucleotides read TGTGCCAGCAGTTTAAAATTCCGACTGGACAGGGGTGCCCACGAGCAGTACTTC.

The CDR3 DNA is TGCGCCAGCGCAACTAGACAAGAGACCCAGTACTTC. It yields the protein CASATRQETQYF. V and J are TRBV10-2 and TRBJ2-5, with a tentative D call TRBD2 (5 bases). V lost 8 bases and J 2 bases, leaving 9 bases between the germline ends. The CDR3 has 12 residues. The germline CDR1 and CDR2 sequences are WSHSY and SAAADI.

V usage is TRBV7-9 and J usage is TRBJ2-5, with D perhaps matching TRBD1 (7 bases). The CDR3 consists of 16 residues. Germline V CDR1 and CDR2: SEHNR, FQNEAQ (reference sequence). V lost 4 bases and J lost 5, with 20 bases in between. CDR3 DNA sequence: TGTGCCAGCAGCTCCACGTCCGGGGCAGGGGGGGAGACCCAGTACTTC. Its translation is CASSSTSGAGGETQYF. The entire variable domain, with the rest obtained from reference TRBV7-9 and TRBJ2-5, is as follows: DTGVSQNPRHKITKRGQNVTFRCDPISEHNRLYWYRQTLGQGPEFLTYFQNEAQLEKSRLLSDRFSAERPKGSFSTLEIQRTEQGDSAMYLCASSSTSGAGGETQYFGPGTRLLVL.

This clone is a singleton in its sample. V and J are TRBV12-3 or TRBV12-4 and TRBJ2-5, with TRBD1 matching over 7 bases. This CDR3 is 13 amino acids long. V gave up 6 bases and J gave up 5 bases; unmatched junction bases: 6. The CDR3 reads CASRGRDSETQYF. Here the CDR3 DNA reads TGTGCCAGCAGGGGCCGGGACAGTGAGACCCAGTACTTC.

This clone has only a few counts. The rearrangement links TRBV28 to TRBJ1-1; 8 bases match TRBD1. After removal of 6 bases from V and 4 bases from J, the junction contained 4 bases not matched to a gene. The CDR3 spans 13 residues. CDR1 MDHEN and CDR2 SYDVKM come from the germline V gene. In DNA, the CDR3 is TGTGCCAGCAGCCGCGACAGGGGCACTGAAGCTTTCTTT. Amino acids: CASSRDRGTEAFF.

J is TRBJ2-3 and V is TRBV3-1 (or the pseudogene TRBV3-2); 13 bases align to TRBD2. This CDR3 contains 15 residues. The germline CDR1 and CDR2 sequences are LGHDT and YNNKEL (reference sequence). With V trimmed by 4 bases and J by 6 bases, 4 bases remained unmatched. The CDR3 coding sequence is TGTGCCAGCAGCCCGACTAGCGGGAGGAGCGATACGCAGTATTTT. Residues: CASSPTSGRSDTQYF.

The CDR3 coding sequence is TGTGCCAGCTCACCCGGAGGAGGGGTGCCTGGGGCCAACGTCCTGACTTTC. Translated: CASSPGGGVPGANVLTF. The chain employs TRBV18 and TRBJ2-6; possibly TRBD2 for D (6 bases). The CDR3 has 17 residues. Trimming cost V 3 bases and J 2 bases, with 14 bases left between them. Germline CDR1 and CDR2: KGHSH and LQKENI.

V usage is TRBV7-8 and J usage is TRBJ1-2, with TRBD1 as a possible D gene (6 bases). CDR3 length: 15 amino acids. Germline CDR1 reads SGHVS; CDR2 reads FQNEAQ. Trimming shortened V by 5 bases and J by 4 bases, and 17 bases separated the two germline ends. The DNA of the CDR3 is TGTGCCAGCAGCCTTCCTGGGGGCAAGCGCTATGGCTACACCTTC. This gives the protein CASSLPGGKRYGYTF.

The V call is TRBV10-1, the J call TRBJ1-5, with D perhaps matching TRBD1 (5 bases). Germline CDR1 is WNHNN and CDR2 is SYGVQD (reference sequence). This CDR3 is built from 16 residues. Trimming pared 1 base from V and 2 bases from J, leaving 12 bases between. The CDR3 loop reads CASSEFRGRGNQPQHF. CDR3 in DNA: TGCGCCAGCAGTGAGTTTAGGGGCCGCGGCAATCAGCCCCAGCATTTT.

V is TRBV5-1 and J is TRBJ1-2; 7 bases are a match to TRBD1. The V and J ends lost 4 bases and 1 base, in that order; junction bases with no gene match: 10. Germline lookup yields CDR1 SGHRS and CDR2 YFSETQ. The CDR3 is made up of 16 amino acids. CDR3 loop: CASSPDRQGDNYGYTF. As DNA, the CDR3 is TGCGCCAGCAGCCCCGACAGACAGGGAGATAACTATGGCTACACCTTC.

V and J are TRBV11-3 and TRBJ1-3; D remains unclear. The CDR3 has 15 amino acids. Germline V lookup: CDR1 SGHNT, CDR2 YENEEA. Trimming stripped 3 bases from V and 2 bases from J, with 11 bases between. The CDR3 coding sequence is TGTGCCAGCAGCTTCAGTGTGATTGCTGGAAACACCATATATTTT. Translation gives CASSFSVIAGNTIYF.